This TCR beta chain was recovered during a study of shared clonotypes between healthy human individuals (dated by TCRdb to the early 2020s). Background on the whole study: A couple of women and a few men aged 18 to 49 years were included in the cohort. For each donor, three plates each were used for CD4 naive and CD4 memory, two plates were used for CD8 naive, and one plate was used for CD8 memory. Blood TCR repertoires of about 5 healthy adults were deeply sequenced to estimate repertoire size and the extent of clonotype sharing between individuals. To increase sequencing depth and limit assay-specific biases, different laboratories used diverse techniques to prepare libraries and sequence TCR repertoires. Per donor, leukapheresis produced somewhere between about 0.94 and 9 billion PBMCs.

In the case of this clone: What this receptor recognizes is not known. No base qualities exist here, and no much larger clone lies one base off it.

Using the deep immunoSEQ assay, TCR CDR3 regions were amplified from genomic DNA by multiplex PCR. Extracted genomic DNA from each cell subset was distributed evenly across all wells of several immunoSEQ 96-well plates, and each plate was treated as a replicate. For sorted subsets, each replicate PCR was loaded with roughly 190 ng genomic DNA, equivalent to some 31,000 T cell genomes. Purified libraries were quantified with a Qubit 3.0 fluorometer, sized on a Bioanalyzer 2100, and re-quantified with the KAPA Library Quantification kit. Every immunoSEQ 96-well plate was sequenced on a separate single-read 150-cycle Illumina NextSeq 550 flow cell. The source study handled its data this way. Because the immunoSEQ output included only junctional sequences and no quality scores, the filtering could not be the same as the filtering used for full-length reads. To assign V/J genes and CDR3, sequences were annotated against IMGT germline references using PyIR, a Python wrapper for IgBLAST v1.9. Reads were filtered out if the reads had weak V/J assignments (E-value above 1e-6), no CDR3, stop codons, out-of-frame junctions, or ambiguous translated residues. V3J clonotypes were defined by identical inferred V gene, J gene, and CDR3 amino acid sequence. Percentage overlap between repertoires was computed as shared unique clonotypes divided by the size of the smaller repertoire. Richness of each repertoire was evaluated using RTK rarefaction, the Chao1 estimator, and Recon v2.1 estimates of unobserved clonotypes. OLGA was used to compute generation probabilities for all TCRbeta clonotypes that the gDNA method yielded from four donors. Drawn from immuneACCESS, this table holds only the in-frame rearrangements with V and J called that TCRdb kept. Clones are partly lost; checked studies trace under half to an unresolved V gene and leave the rest unexplained. Clone size and the V and J calls come from that table; the DNA yielded D and trimming. The sample table holds a few million clones, of which roughly 93% were seen once. The ten largest account for more than 1.5% of the sample.

The germline V and J ends show losses of 6 bases and 0 bases respectively, and no gene match explains 8 bases of the junction. The CDR3 measures 17 amino acids from cysteine to phenylalanine. This entry keeps only the CDR3 DNA: 51 bases, framed from base 1. The germline V gene encodes CDR1 MDHEN and CDR2 SYDVKM. For the CD8 naive samples, CD45RO-negative cells were positively selected for CCR7, yielding a CD45RA+CCR7+ population from which TemRA cells were excluded. The donors were healthy, HIV-negative adults with no recently reported acute infections or vaccinations. Only Caucasian adults living in Nashville, Tennessee, USA were represented among the donors. Blood was obtained by leukapheresis, after which PBMCs were separated by Ficoll-Histopaque density gradient centrifugation and cryopreserved in liquid nitrogen vapor phase. Analytical flow cytometry was used to check the purity and quantity of each magnetically sorted T cell population. Genomic DNA was isolated from every sorted fraction and measured by UV absorbance on a Nanodrop 2000c.

Findings and caveats that apply to the study as a whole: Incomplete sequencing was indicated by rarefaction of sorted-subset datasets, despite the large sequencing depth. Approximately 5% of naive CD4, around 3.6% of naive CD8, 2.3% of memory CD4, and more than 0.35% of memory CD8 clonotypes were shared across several donors. Pairwise subsampling led to the expectation that sequencing depth would affect the degree of clonotype sharing among donors. The small number of donors limited the genetic and exposure-history diversity represented. Compared with non-shared clonotypes, the clonotypes found in all four sorted-subset donors had higher generation probabilities. Sampling was restricted to blood, and TCR repertoires in tissues likely differ from the TCR repertoires found in blood. Larger estimated clonotype richness was generally found for naive subsets than for memory subsets.

The rearranged chain carries TRBV28 and TRBJ2-3, with 11 middle bases fitting TRBD2. Material for sequencing was naive CD8+ T cells from PBMCs. Reading the label with the study, this specimen's cell subset or site is: CD45RA+CCR7+. The TCR was taken from a man younger than 35 in good health. Some clones in this sample may be carry-over from other donors' samples. The CDR3 protein: CASRPLAGGLSTDTQYF. DNA sequence: TGTGCCAGCAGACCCCTAGCGGGAGGCCTAAGCACAGATACGCAGTATTTT.